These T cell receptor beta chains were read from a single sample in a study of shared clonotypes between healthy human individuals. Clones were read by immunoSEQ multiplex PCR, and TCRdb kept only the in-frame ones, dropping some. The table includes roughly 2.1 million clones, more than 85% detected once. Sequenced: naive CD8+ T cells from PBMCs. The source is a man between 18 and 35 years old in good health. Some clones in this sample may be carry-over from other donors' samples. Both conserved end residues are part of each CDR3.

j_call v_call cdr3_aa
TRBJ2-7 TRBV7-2 CASSFQGYEQYF
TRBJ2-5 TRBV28 CASSRAWGTETQYF
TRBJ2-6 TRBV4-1 CASSQAPGTGANVLTF
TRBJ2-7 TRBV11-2 CASSSRTRGWEQYF
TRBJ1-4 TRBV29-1 CSVLRTGNPNEKLFF
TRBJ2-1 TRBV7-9 CASSLDRGNEQFF
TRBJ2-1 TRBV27 CASSPVSGSSYNEQFF
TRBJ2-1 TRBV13 CASSLASSGYNEQFF
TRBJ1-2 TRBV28 CASRWASGTSYGYTF
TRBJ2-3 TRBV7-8 CASSLGAGGLTDTQYF
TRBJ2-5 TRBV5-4 CASSLEYGGKKTQYF
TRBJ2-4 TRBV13 CASSSRQGAAKNIQYF
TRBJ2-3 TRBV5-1 CASSQEDRVVTDTQYF
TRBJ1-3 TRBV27 CASSFGSPYSGNTIYF
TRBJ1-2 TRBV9 CASSVVSFGKDGYTF
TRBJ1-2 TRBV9 CASSAPGGAGYGYTF
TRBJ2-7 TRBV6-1 CASSEGVGFSYEQYF
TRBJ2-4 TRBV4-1 CASSQVAGSKAKNIQYF
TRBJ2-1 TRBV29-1 CSAPVGNEQFF
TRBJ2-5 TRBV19 CASKERGPQETQYF
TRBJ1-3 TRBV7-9 CASSLGYGTTGNTIYF
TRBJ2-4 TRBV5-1 CASSPRQGETKNIQYF
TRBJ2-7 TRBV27 CASSPWDWRGYEQYF
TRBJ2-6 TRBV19 CASSPGGASSGANVLTF
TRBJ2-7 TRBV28 CASVLGQASYEQYF
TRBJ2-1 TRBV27 CASSPEASYNEQFF
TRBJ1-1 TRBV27 CASSTYRQGSTTEAFF
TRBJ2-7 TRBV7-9 CASSPGTRREQYF
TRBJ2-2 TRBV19 CASSIVSLAGGSGELFF
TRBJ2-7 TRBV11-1 CASSLARREQYF
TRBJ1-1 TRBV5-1 CASSWDPGNTEAFF
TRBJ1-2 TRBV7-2 CASSLVGDYGYTF
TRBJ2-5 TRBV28 CASRGTSRKETQYF
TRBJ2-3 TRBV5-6 CASSLWTGRDTQYF
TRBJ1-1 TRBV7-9 CASRGGHPPEAFF